The 25 T cell receptor beta chains listed next were all sequenced from one sample in a study of shared clonotypes between healthy human individuals. Some clones are missing from TCRdb's copy, which holds only in-frame ones; the method was immunoSEQ multiplex PCR. The sample gives about 2 million clones, about 95% of which show up once; roughly 0.13% is in the top ten. Sequences were obtained from naive CD4+ T cells sorted from blood. Sample subset: CD45RA+ positively selected. The source of these receptors is a man between 18 and 29 years old in good health.

V and J are TRBV7-2 and TRBJ2-2; 12 nucleotides agree with TRBD2. CDR1 is SGHTA and CDR2 is FQGNSA in the germline V gene. CDR3 size: 19 residues. The V gene end was trimmed by 1 base and the J gene end by 4 bases; junction bases not matched to a gene: 10. CDR3 region: CASSLGEILAGGPTGELFF. DNA for the CDR3: TGTGCCAGCAGCTTAGGGGAGATTCTAGCGGGGGGGCCCACCGGGGAGCTGTTTTTT.

On this clone itself: The same CDR3 also results from other DNA sequences found in this sample. The rearrangement joins TRBV30 to TRBJ1-3, with D perhaps matching TRBD1 (6 bases). CDR1 and CDR2 (germline): GTSNPN, SVGIG (reference sequence). This CDR3 comprises 14 residues. V gave up 3 bases and J gave up 0 bases, with 9 bases separating them. The CDR3 loop reads CAWSRGGSGNTIYF. The CDR3 nucleotides are TGTGCCTGGAGCCGAGGGGGCTCTGGAAACACCATATATTTT.

The rearrangement uses TRBV18 and TRBJ2-3; D is tentatively TRBD1 or TRBD2 (5 bases each). CDR1 is KGHSH and CDR2 is LQKENI in the germline V gene. V was cut by 4 bases and J by 0 bases, with 11 bases left in between. The CDR3 runs 15 residues. CDR3 DNA sequence: TGTGCCAGCTCACTTAGGGACGGCAGCACAGATACGCAGTATTTT. Translating it yields CASSLRDGSTDTQYF.

The rearrangement links TRBV6-1 to TRBJ2-2; no firm D call. Germline V CDR1 and CDR2: MNHNS, SASEGT. The CDR3 runs 15 residues. V gave up 2 bases and J gave up 4 bases, with 11 bases separating them. CDR3 region: CASSERRSTTGELFF. CDR3 sequence (DNA): TGTGCCAGCAGTGAACGAAGAAGTACCACCGGGGAGCTGTTTTTT.

The CDR3 DNA follows: TGTGCCTGGAGCGCTCTAGCGGGAGGGCCCACAGATACGCAGTATTTT. Translated, it gives CAWSALAGGPTDTQYF. The V gene is TRBV30, the J gene TRBJ2-3, with TRBD2 matching 12 bases. The V gene end was trimmed by 3 bases and the J gene end by 2 bases; junction bases not matched to a gene: 6. The germline V gene encodes CDR1 GTSNPN and CDR2 SVGIG (reference sequence). The CDR3 has 16 amino acids.

The chain joins TRBV14 to TRBJ1-6; D is perhaps TRBD1 (5 bases). The CDR3 is 17 amino acids. Germline V gene lookup returns CDR1 SGHDN and CDR2 FVKESK. Trimming took 5 bases from V and 6 from J, leaving 20 bases between them. The CDR3: CASSNPRQPSSNSPLHF. The CDR3 DNA is TGTGCCAGCAGCAACCCTCGACAGCCATCGTCTAATTCACCCCTCCACTTT. Together with reference TRBV14 and TRBJ1-6, the CDR3 gives the full variable domain: EAGVTQFPSHSVIEKGQTVTLRCDPISGHDNLYWYRRVMGKEIKFLLHFVKESKQDESGMPNNRFLAERTGGTYSTLKVQPAELEDSGVYFCASSNPRQPSSNSPLHFGNGTRLTVT.

The rearrangement links TRBV7-2 to TRBJ2-3; possibly TRBD1 for D (7 bases). The length of the CDR3 is 14 residues. Germline V CDR1 and CDR2: SGHTA, FQGNSA. Trimming took off 8 bases at V and 3 bases at J, with 15 bases between the two ends. CDR3 nucleotide sequence: TGTGCCAGCCGGCGGGACAGTTGGACAGATACGCAGTATTTT. Amino acids: CASRRDSWTDTQYF.

This clone has just one count. The genes are TRBV6-6 and TRBJ1-4, with D perhaps matching TRBD1 (5 bases). Trimming took 5 bases from V and 8 from J, leaving 12 bases between them. The CDR3 runs 13 residues. From germline, CDR1 is MNHNY and CDR2 SVGAGI (reference sequence). The CDR3 coding sequence is TGTGCCAGCAGTGGTGGGGGAGGGGAAAAACTGTTTTTT. Its protein product is CASSGGGGEKLFF.

V is TRBV5-1 and J is TRBJ2-2, with TRBD2 identical over 8 bases. The CDR3 runs 15 residues. With V trimmed by 4 bases and J by 3 bases, 5 bases remained unmatched. Germline V gene sequence: CDR1 SGHRS, CDR2 YFSETQ. CDR3 coding DNA: TGCGCCAGCAGCCTGGGACTAGACTACACCGGGGAGCTGTTTTTT. Translated, it gives CASSLGLDYTGELFF.

The rearrangement joins TRBV5-1 to TRBJ1-1; a possible D gene is TRBD1 (5 bases). This CDR3 is built from 15 residues. CDR1 is SGHRS and CDR2 is YFSETQ in the germline V gene. V was cut by 3 bases and J by 11 bases, with 23 bases left in between. This chain's CDR3 is CASSYGTGVASVAFF. CDR3 sequence (DNA): TGCGCCAGCAGCTACGGAACAGGCGTGGCCTCTGTGGCTTTCTTT.

V is TRBV6-1 and J is TRBJ2-1, with D possibly TRBD1 on 5 matching bases. V was cut by 8 bases and J by 5 bases, with 10 bases left in between. Germline V gives CDR1 MNHNS, CDR2 SASEGT. CDR3 size: 12 residues. In DNA form, the CDR3 reads TGTGCCAGCGGGGCTTTAAACAATGAGCAGTTCTTC. The encoded protein is CASGALNNEQFF.

V and J are TRBV28 and TRBJ2-7; 7 bases agree with TRBD2. The CDR3 runs 15 residues. Germline V lookup: CDR1 MDHEN, CDR2 SYDVKM. The V and J ends lost 6 bases and 5 bases, in that order; junction bases with no gene match: 13. CDR3 sequence: CASSPSGYQAHEQYF. The CDR3, as DNA: TGTGCCAGCAGCCCTAGCGGATACCAAGCCCACGAGCAGTACTTC. The full variable domain, rest sourced from reference TRBV28 and TRBJ2-7, is DVKVTQSSRYLVKRTGEKVFLECVQDMDHENMFWYRQDPGLGLRLIYFSYDVKMKEKGDIPEGYSVSREKKERFSLILESASTNQTSMYLCASSPSGYQAHEQYFGPGTRLTVT.

This clone was found once. The chain couples TRBV5-5 to TRBJ2-7; tentative D call: TRBD1 (6 bases). Germline CDR1 SGHKS, CDR2 YYEKEE (reference sequence). This CDR3 has 12 amino acids. The V gene lost 5 bases and the J gene lost 5 bases, with 11 bases spanning the gap. In nucleotides, the CDR3 is TGTGCCAGCAGTTCAGGGGTCCACGAGCAGTACTTC. Residues: CASSSGVHEQYF.

This sequence joins TRBV6-1 and TRBJ1-5; D call uncertain. Germline CDR1 MNHNS, CDR2 SASEGT. CDR3 length: 16 amino acids. V lost 0 bases to trimming and J lost 1 base, with 10 bases between them. The CDR3 loop is CASSEAHSGSNQPQHF. The CDR3 nucleotides are TGTGCCAGCAGTGAAGCTCACAGCGGCAGCAATCAGCCCCAGCATTTT.

The chain carries TRBV5-6 and TRBJ2-7; 12 bases are shared with TRBD2. The CDR3 runs 16 residues. J gave up 9 bases and V 0 bases, and 10 bases lay outside the gene matches. Germline V gene sequence: CDR1 SGHDT, CDR2 YYEEEE. CDR3 coding DNA: TGTGCCAGCAGCTTGGCCCCGGGACTAGCGGGTTGGGTGCAGTACTTC. Translating gives CASSLAPGLAGWVQYF.

DNA for the CDR3: TGTGCCAGCAGTTCTGGACTGGGAGAGAGGATTCAGTACTTC. Translation gives CASSSGLGERIQYF. The V and J genes are TRBV5-4 and TRBJ2-4; a possible D gene is TRBD2 (5 bases). V dropped 5 bases and J dropped 10 bases, with 19 bases sitting between them. This CDR3 contains 14 residues. Germline values: CDR1 SGHNT, CDR2 YYREEE (reference sequence).

V usage is TRBV7-2 and J usage is TRBJ2-1; no firm D call. CDR3 size: 11 residues. Germline CDR1 is SGHTA and CDR2 is FQGNSA. V lost 5 bases to trimming and J lost 14 bases, with 13 bases between them. Here the CDR3 DNA reads TGTGCCAGCAGCCAGACCTTTTTAAAGTTCTTC. Its translation is CASSQTFLKFF.

This clone was recorded once. The V gene is TRBV18, the J gene TRBJ2-1; tentative D call: TRBD1 (6 bases). The CDR3 extends over 14 amino acids. Trimming pared 2 bases from V and 7 bases from J, leaving 12 bases between. Germline loops: CDR1 KGHSH, CDR2 LQKENI. CDR3 protein: CASSPGRGMNEQFF. In nucleotides, the CDR3 is TGTGCCAGCTCACCAGGCAGGGGTATGAATGAGCAGTTCTTC.

The chain couples TRBV12-5 to TRBJ1-5; 8 bases are shared with TRBD1. The CDR3 is made up of 15 amino acids. The J segment lost 6 bases and the V segment lost 1 base, leaving 5 bases of the junction unmatched. Germline CDR1 LGHNT, CDR2 FRNRAP. This CDR3 is CASGLAQGARQPQHF. The CDR3 DNA reads TGTGCTAGTGGTTTGGCGCAGGGGGCACGTCAGCCCCAGCATTTT. The variable domain in full, completed from reference TRBV12-5 and TRBJ1-5, reads DARVTQTPRHKVTEMGQEVTMRCQPILGHNTVFWYRQTMMQGLELLAYFRNRAPLDDSGMPKDRFSAEMPDATLATLKIQPSEPRDSAVYFCASGLAQGARQPQHFGDGTRLSIL.

The rearrangement joins TRBV11-2 to TRBJ2-7, with 14 bases lining up with TRBD2. With 2 bases clipped from V and 6 bases from J, the junction kept 15 bases outside the gene matches. CDR1 and CDR2 from the germline V gene are SGHAT and FQNNGV. This CDR3 is built from 19 residues. CDR3 loop: CASSLSWTGTSGSLFEQYF. The DNA of the CDR3 is TGTGCCAGCAGCTTAAGCTGGACGGGGACTAGCGGGAGCCTGTTCGAGCAGTACTTC.

The genes are TRBV7-8 and TRBJ2-1; maybe TRBD2 (6 bases). Deletions cut 2 bases from V and 4 bases from J, with 9 bases between. The CDR3 is 14 residues long. CDR1 is SGHVS and CDR2 is FQNEAQ in the germline V gene. The CDR3 is CASSLSAGYNEQFF. CDR3 bases: TGTGCCAGCAGCTTATCGGCGGGATACAATGAGCAGTTCTTC.

The chain combines TRBV10-3 with TRBJ2-1, with TRBD2 as a possible D gene (6 bases). V lost 8 bases and J lost 7, with 18 bases in between. Germline values: CDR1 ENHRY, CDR2 SYGVKD. The CDR3 totals 14 residues. The CDR3 here is CAIGTHDRENEQFF. CDR3 DNA sequence: TGTGCCATCGGGACGCACGACCGGGAGAATGAGCAGTTCTTC.

The V call is TRBV27, the J call TRBJ1-5; D uncertain. The V gene lost 5 bases and the J gene lost 4 bases, with 9 bases spanning the gap. This CDR3 is built from 13 residues. The germline CDR1 and CDR2 sequences are MNHEY and SMNVEV (reference sequence). CDR3: CASSGRMNQPQHF. DNA of the CDR3: TGTGCCAGCAGTGGACGGATGAATCAGCCCCAGCATTTT.

V gene TRBV6-1 combines with J gene TRBJ2-6; D may be TRBD1 (6 bases). V shed 6 bases and J shed 6 bases, with 15 bases lying between them. Per germline, CDR1 MNHNS and CDR2 SASEGT. The CDR3 consists of 15 residues. CDR3 sequence reads: CASRKDSVKANVLTF. DNA for the CDR3: TGTGCCAGCAGGAAGGACAGTGTGAAGGCCAACGTCCTGACTTTC.

This chain connects TRBV29-1 to TRBJ2-7; D gene uncertain. V shed 3 bases and J shed 4 bases, with 10 bases lying between them. This CDR3 contains 12 residues. Germline V lookup: CDR1 SQVTM, CDR2 ANQGSEA. The CDR3 loop reads CSVEGIAYEQYF. The CDR3 DNA reads TGCAGCGTTGAGGGCATTGCTTACGAGCAGTACTTC.